This entry lists 19 T cell receptor beta chains sequenced from one sample in a study of T-cell reconstitution after alpha-beta-depleted transplantation in children. Construction of the TCRbeta library involved unique molecular identifiers. Using its own MiXCR run on the PCR reads, TCRdb lists one record per CDR3 protein. The data show some 830,000 distinct CDR3 sequences, about 15% seen once. The sample consisted of PBMCs, mostly from graft donor cells, taken 360 days after TCRalphabeta/CD19-depleted stem cell transplant. The receptors originated from a male patient younger than 18 who had a stem cell transplant for acute lymphoblastic leukemia, so the T cells may come from the graft donor.

This rearrangement joins TRBV7-8 to TRBJ2-2; 7 bases are a match to TRBD2. The CDR3 has 15 amino acids. With V trimmed by 3 bases and J by 6 bases, 7 bases remained unmatched. CDR1 and CDR2 from the germline V gene are SGHVS and FQNEAQ. The CDR3 reads CASSFKLAKAGELFF. The DNA for the CDR3 is TGTGCCAGCAGCTTCAAACTAGCGAAAGCCGGGGAGCTGTTTTTT.

The chain employs TRBV7-9 and TRBJ2-5; 7 bases fit TRBD1. Germline V lookup: CDR1 SEHNR, CDR2 FQNEAQ (reference sequence). CDR3 size: 15 residues. J lost 5 bases, V lost 3 bases, and 9 bases had no gene match. CDR3 bases: TGTGCCAGCAGCTTCCCGACAGGGCAGGGGGAGACCCAGTACTTC. It yields the protein CASSFPTGQGETQYF.

V and J are TRBV11-1 and TRBJ2-7; TRBD2 agrees at 16 bases. J lost 2 bases, V lost 4 bases, and 17 bases had no gene match. This CDR3 spans 21 amino acids. Germline CDR1 and CDR2: SGHAT and FQDESV (reference sequence). The CDR3 protein is CASSSGTSGRAVGARTYEQYF. The CDR3 DNA reads TGTGCCAGCAGCTCGGGGACTAGCGGGAGGGCCGTAGGGGCCAGGACCTACGAGCAGTACTTC.

This clonotype was recorded at least ten times. The chain recombines TRBV10-2 with TRBJ2-3; D is unclear. V was pared by 6 bases and J by 2 bases, with 12 bases between. The CDR3 has 14 residues. The germline CDR1 and CDR2 sequences are WSHSY and SAAADI. CDR3 coding DNA: TGCGCCAGCAGGGCCCCGAGAAACACAGATACGCAGTATTTT. It is translated as CASRAPRNTDTQYF.

In its sample, this clonotype was seen once. This rearrangement joins TRBV19 to TRBJ2-2; no clear D gene. Trimming pared 5 bases from V and 3 bases from J, leaving 16 bases between. This CDR3 region has 16 residues. Germline assignment: CDR1 LNHDA and CDR2 SQIVND (reference sequence). The CDR3 reads CASSPRTRVYTGELFF. DNA for the CDR3: TGTGCCAGTAGTCCCCGGACGCGAGTCTACACCGGGGAGCTGTTTTTT.

The J gene is TRBJ1-5, the V gene TRBV4-1; D possibly corresponds to TRBD1 (6 bases). V gave up 4 bases and J gave up 7 bases, with 14 bases separating them. Looked up from germline, CDR1 is MGHRA and CDR2 is YSYEKL. The CDR3 spans 14 residues. Here the CDR3 reads CASSRLLQGQPQHF. In nucleotides, the CDR3 is TGCGCCAGCAGCCGGCTTTTACAGGGCCAGCCCCAGCATTTT.

The chain couples TRBV10-3 to TRBJ2-3; weak D call: TRBD2 (6 bases). Per germline, CDR1 ENHRY and CDR2 SYGVKD. CDR3 length: 12 amino acids. The CDR3 DNA follows: TGTGCGGTGCGGAGGGGCACAGATACGCAGTATTTT. It codes for CAVRRGTDTQYF.

This clonotype was counted at least ten times. The V and J genes are TRBV10-3 and TRBJ2-1; D not certain. Germline V gene lookup returns CDR1 ENHRY and CDR2 SYGVKD. CDR3 length: 14 residues. Trimming took 7 bases from V and 8 from J, leaving 18 bases between them. DNA of the CDR3: TGTGCCATCACCCCGGGCCCAACGCGGCATGAGCAGTTCTTC. This sequence encodes CAITPGPTRHEQFF.

This clonotype was found a few times. The rearrangement links TRBV7-9 to TRBJ2-1, with D possibly TRBD2 on 5 matching bases. V shed 5 bases and J shed 4 bases, with 15 bases lying between them. Germline V lookup: CDR1 SEHNR, CDR2 FQNEAQ (reference sequence). The CDR3 loop spans 15 amino acids. CDR3 in DNA: TGTGCCAGCAGCCTAAGGACTCCTTTTTACAATGAGCAGTTCTTC. This encodes CASSLRTPFYNEQFF. The complete variable domain, with remaining parts taken from reference TRBV7-9 and TRBJ2-1, reads DTGVSQNPRHKITKRGQNVTFRCDPISEHNRLYWYRQTLGQGPEFLTYFQNEAQLEKSRLLSDRFSAERPKGSFSTLEIQRTEQGDSAMYLCASSLRTPFYNEQFFGPGTRLTVL.

This clonotype appeared many times. The chain combines TRBV12-3 or TRBV12-4 with TRBJ2-7; no reliable D call. The germline V and J ends were trimmed by 1 base and 6 bases, with 7 bases remaining between them. The CDR3 is 12 amino acids. The CDR3 loop reads CASSLGLGEQYF. The CDR3 region has the DNA TGTGCCAGCAGTTTAGGGTTGGGCGAGCAGTACTTC.

This clonotype was picked up one time. The chain uses TRBV7-9 and TRBJ2-5, with D perhaps assigned TRBD1 or TRBD2 (5 bases each). CDR1 is SEHNR, CDR2 FQNEAQ, per germline (reference sequence). CDR3 size: 14 residues. V gave up 3 bases and J gave up 3 bases, with 11 bases separating them. CDR3 nucleotide sequence: TGTGCCAGCAGCTTGGGGGACCCCAAAGAGACCCAGTACTTC. This gives the protein CASSLGDPKETQYF.

The rearrangement links TRBV29-1 to TRBJ2-7, with TRBD2 identical over 12 bases. Germline CDR1 and CDR2: SQVTM and ANQGSEA. The CDR3 runs 14 residues. J lost 6 bases, V lost 4 bases, and 7 bases had no gene match. CDR3 in DNA: TGCAGCGTTGTGGCCCGACTAGCGGGAGCCGAGCAGTACTTC. Translation: CSVVARLAGAEQYF.

This clonotype came up a few times. The chain combines TRBV12-3 or TRBV12-4 with TRBJ2-3; D gene unclear. Trimming removed 6 bases at V and 5 bases at J, with 12 bases between. The CDR3 sequence is 13 residues long. This CDR3 is CASSQTALDTQYF. The CDR3 DNA reads TGTGCCAGCAGCCAAACAGCGCTAGATACGCAGTATTTT.

This clonotype has a handful of counts. The chain combines TRBV20-1 with TRBJ1-2; no firm D call. From germline, CDR1 is DFQATT and CDR2 SNEGSKA (reference sequence). Trimming removed 3 bases from V and 2 bases from J, with 7 bases in between. This CDR3 has 12 amino acids. CDR3 protein: CSARYNNYGYTF. In DNA, the CDR3 is TGCAGTGCTAGGTATAACAACTATGGCTACACCTTC.

This clonotype was seen more than once but under ten times. The rearrangement uses TRBV12-3 or TRBV12-4 and TRBJ1-5, with no clear D. This CDR3 is 13 amino acids long. With 4 bases removed from V and 4 bases from J, the gap between germline ends came to 8 bases. The CDR3 DNA follows: TGTGCCAGCAGTTCCGACGGGAATCAGCCCCAGCATTTT. It specifies CASSSDGNQPQHF.

J is TRBJ2-4 and V is TRBV20-1, with 10 nucleotides matching TRBD2. Trimming removed 3 bases from V and 4 bases from J; junction bases left unmatched: 6. Germline CDR1 DFQATT, CDR2 SNEGSKA (reference sequence). The CDR3 runs 15 residues. For the CDR3, the DNA is TGCAGTGCTAGCACCAGCGGGAGGGCGAAAAACATTCAGTACTTC. Translation gives CSASTSGRAKNIQYF.

The J gene is TRBJ1-5, the V gene TRBV5-1; weak D call: TRBD1 (6 bases). The CDR3 loop spans 14 amino acids. Looked up from germline, CDR1 is SGHRS and CDR2 is YFSETQ. V lost 4 bases and J lost 6, with 14 bases in between. DNA for the CDR3: TGCGCCAGCAGCGTACAGGGCGATAGTCAGCCCCAGCATTTT. Amino acids: CASSVQGDSQPQHF.

The chain employs TRBV5-6 and TRBJ2-5, with 8 nucleotides matching TRBD2. With 1 base clipped from V and 1 base from J, the junction kept 12 bases outside the gene matches. CDR1 is SGHDT, CDR2 YYEEEE, per germline. The CDR3 is made up of 18 amino acids. In DNA, the CDR3 is TGTGCCAGCAGCTTGAAACGGGGAGTAGCGGGACGCCAAGAGACCCAGTACTTC. Its protein product is CASSLKRGVAGRQETQYF.

The chain couples TRBV20-1 to TRBJ2-3; D is ambiguous. The CDR3 consists of 13 residues. The V gene's germline CDR1 is DFQATT and CDR2 SNEGSKA (reference sequence). V was pared by 6 bases and J by 4 bases, with 14 bases between. The DNA for the CDR3 is TGCAGTGCAGAATACACCCTGCCAGATACGCAGTATTTT. Translation: CSAEYTLPDTQYF.